These T cell receptor beta chains were read from a single sample in a study of blood T cell repertoires in COVID-19. This table comes from immunoSEQ multiplex PCR, and its TCRdb copy is limited to in-frame clones, with some not included. The sample carries 300,000 to 400,000 clones, around 88% recorded once. Sequencing used peripheral blood. The receptors here all came from a young man with active or convalescent COVID-19. The CDR3 runs from the conserved cysteine through the conserved F or W. A D gene is named only where the DNA matches it firmly. Size is omitted from some rows. Given values are once, few, many or a class for expanded clones.

TRBV6-1,.,few,TRBJ1-6,CASSEQGLDSPLHF,TGTGCCAGCAGTGAACAGGGCCTCGATTCACCCCTCCACTTT
TRBV2,.,few,TRBJ1-3,CASSASRHSGNTIYF,TGTGCCAGCAGTGCGAGCAGGCATTCTGGAAACACCATATATTTT
TRBV2,.,.,TRBJ1-1,CASEAQNTEAFF,TGTGCCAGCGAGGCCCAGAACACTGAAGCTTTCTTT
TRBV7-6,.,.,TRBJ2-1,CASSPAGRSSYNEQFF,TGTGCCAGCAGCCCCGCCGGCCGGAGCTCCTACAATGAGCAGTTCTTC
TRBV7-3,.,.,TRBJ2-3,CASSWGPSTDTQYF,TGTGCCAGCAGCTGGGGGCCAAGCACAGATACGCAGTATTTT
TRBV7-3,TRBD2,once,TRBJ2-5,CASSFSGGDQETQYF,TGTGCCAGCAGCTTCAGCGGGGGGGACCAAGAGACCCAGTACTTC
TRBV7-9,TRBD2,.,TRBJ2-1,CASSWGLAGGSYNEQFF,TGTGCCAGCAGCTGGGGACTAGCGGGGGGATCCTACAATGAGCAGTTCTTC
TRBV4-3,TRBD2,.,TRBJ2-1,CASSQDRGVTYNEQFF,TGCGCCAGCAGCCAAGATCGGGGGGTCACCTACAATGAGCAGTTCTTC
TRBV7-2,TRBD2,once,TRBJ2-3,CASRRLAGGTDTQYF,TGTGCCAGCAGAAGACTAGCGGGGGGCACAGATACGCAGTATTTT
TRBV7-9,TRBD2,.,TRBJ2-7,CASSLVGEGREQYF,TGTGCCAGCAGCTTGGTGGGGGAGGGCCGCGAGCAGTACTTC